The 23 T cell receptor beta chains listed next were all sequenced from one sample in a study of T-cell reconstitution after alpha-beta-depleted transplantation in children (dated by TCRdb to the mid-2010s). The method behind the library was PCR. The sequencer listed for this sample is Illumina HiSeq 2500. To normalize quantification of the TCRbeta repertoire, the TCR libraries were built with molecular barcoding that relied on unique molecular identifiers. In TCRdb, the public reads were trimmed at Q25 with fastp and aligned with MiXCR, with productive beta chains retained. Entries that share a CDR3 protein sequence are merged under the most common genes and DNA. This sample comprises almost 500,000 distinct CDR3 sequences, 8% to 11% of them detected only once. The biggest ten clones account for roughly 2% of the sample. The treatment or condition label for this specimen denotes: allogeneic hematopoietic cell transplantation with graft depleted of TCRalphabeta T cells and CD19 B cells.

Here the sequenced sample was PBMCs, taken before TCRalphabeta/CD19-depleted stem cell transplant. These TCRs come from a child aged 2 to 9 with inherited bone marrow failure, due to receive a stem cell transplant.

The chain combines TRBV29-1 with TRBJ2-1; D is perhaps TRBD2 (5 bases). This CDR3 contains 12 residues. Trimming cost V 0 bases and J 7 bases, with 7 bases left between them. Germline CDR1 reads SQVTM; CDR2 reads ANQGSEA. This CDR3 reads CSVEEGGNEQFF. CDR3 bases: TGCAGCGTTGAAGAAGGCGGGAATGAGCAGTTCTTC.

This clonotype was observed at least ten times. V usage is TRBV12-3 or TRBV12-4 and J usage is TRBJ1-2, with TRBD1 identical over 9 bases. The junction had 7 bases not matched to a gene; V was cut back by 5 bases and J by 3 bases. The CDR3 runs to 15 residues. The CDR3 DNA sequence: TGTGCCAGCAGTCTGTGGACAGGGGCCCACTATGGCTACACCTTC. The encoded protein is CASSLWTGAHYGYTF.

This clonotype was seen many times. V is TRBV6-1 and J is TRBJ1-2; D is undetermined. Germline V gene lookup returns CDR1 MNHNS and CDR2 SASEGT. Between the trimmed V and J ends, which lost 5 bases and 3 bases, there was a span of 10 bases. CDR3 length: 13 residues. The CDR3 sequence: CASSRDGDYGYTF. The CDR3 region has the DNA TGTGCCAGCAGTCGGGATGGGGACTATGGCTACACCTTC.

V is TRBV3-1 and J is TRBJ2-2, with 14 bases fitting TRBD2. Trimming took 7 bases from V and 5 from J; bases not matched to a gene: 9. Germline V gives CDR1 LGHDT, CDR2 YNNKEL (reference sequence). The CDR3 is 17 residues long. The chain's CDR3 is CASTGTSGSLGTGELFF. CDR3 sequence (DNA): TGTGCCAGCACCGGGACTAGCGGGAGTCTCGGAACCGGGGAGCTGTTTTTT.

This clonotype was seen at least ten times. V is TRBV15 and J is TRBJ2-3; 7 bases line up with TRBD2. CDR1 and CDR2 from the germline V gene are LNHNV and YYDKDF (reference sequence). Germline trimming cut 1 base from V and 3 bases from J; bases unmatched to any gene: 4. The CDR3 contains 15 residues. Written as DNA, the CDR3 is TGTGCCACCAGCAGAGTATGGGGGGGGACAGATACGCAGTATTTT. This encodes CATSRVWGGTDTQYF.

This clonotype was seen only a few times. The chain recombines TRBV29-1 with TRBJ2-2, with TRBD2 matching 8 bases. Trimming removed 6 bases from V and 1 base from J; junction bases left unmatched: 4. CDR1 is SQVTM and CDR2 is ANQGSEA in the germline V gene. The CDR3 is made up of 14 amino acids. CDR3 nucleotides: TGCAGCGTGCCACTAGCGGAGAACACCGGGGAGCTGTTTTTT. Translating it yields CSVPLAENTGELFF.

This clonotype was seen repeatedly, ten times or more. The chain links TRBV10-3 to TRBJ2-2; no clear D gene. Germline CDR1 ENHRY, CDR2 SYGVKD. The V end was cut by 3 bases, the J end by 0 bases, with 14 bases between. This CDR3 contains 17 residues. The DNA of the CDR3 is TGTGCCATCAGTGACCCCGTTCACCTCACGAACACCGGGGAGCTGTTTTTT. It translates to CAISDPVHLTNTGELFF.

This clonotype showed up many times. The rearrangement links TRBV7-8 to TRBJ2-2; no reliable D call. The V gene lost 4 bases and the J gene lost 3 bases, with 18 bases spanning the gap. CDR3 length: 17 amino acids. Germline V gene lookup returns CDR1 SGHVS and CDR2 FQNEAQ. In DNA, the CDR3 is TGTGCCAGCAGCTCCCATCGCGGTACGGCGGACACCGGGGAGCTGTTTTTT. Protein sequence: CASSSHRGTADTGELFF.

This rearrangement joins TRBV29-1 to TRBJ2-1, with 13 nucleotides matching TRBD2. The CDR3 sequence is 18 residues long. The germline V gene has CDR1 SQVTM and CDR2 ANQGSEA. Losses at the gene ends were 7 bases for V and 0 bases for J; bases not matched to a gene: 12. CDR3 bases: TGCAGCGACCTCCTGGGACTAGCGGGACGAAGCTCCTACAATGAGCAGTTCTTC. It is translated as CSDLLGLAGRSSYNEQFF.

This clonotype has ten or more counts. The rearrangement links TRBV5-1 to TRBJ2-2, with 11 bases identical to TRBD2. CDR1 is SGHRS, CDR2 YFSETQ, per germline. This CDR3 is built from 17 residues. V was clipped by 1 base and J by 7 bases; unmatched bases: 9. CDR3 nucleotides: TGCGCCAGCAGCTTGATACTAGCGGGAGTAATGGTCGGGGAGCTGTTTTTT. It codes for CASSLILAGVMVGELFF.

The chain recombines TRBV27 with TRBJ1-1, with D unresolved. The CDR3 consists of 13 residues. Germline V gene sequence: CDR1 MNHEY, CDR2 SMNVEV (reference sequence). The V end lost 3 bases, the J end lost 4 bases, and 9 bases lay between the germline ends. The CDR3 coding sequence is TGTGCCAGCAGTTTTCAGGTAGGCACTGAAGCTTTCTTT. Translated: CASSFQVGTEAFF.

This clonotype was picked up a small number of times. The chain has TRBV3-1 and TRBJ1-2, with D perhaps matching TRBD1 (6 bases). Germline-derived CDR1 and CDR2 are LGHDT and YNNKEL (reference sequence). Trimming cost V 0 bases and J 3 bases, with 11 bases left between them. The CDR3 has 15 amino acids. The CDR3 DNA is TGTGCCAGCAGCCAAGATCACCAGGGGTACTATGGCTACACCTTC. Protein: CASSQDHQGYYGYTF.

This clonotype has a count of ten or more. The genes are TRBV7-9 and TRBJ1-2; possible D gene TRBD1, 5 bases. CDR3 length equals 13 residues. CDR1 and CDR2 (germline): SEHNR, FQNEAQ (reference sequence). The ends were cut back, 4 bases at V and 5 bases at J, with 11 bases in the middle. The CDR3 coding sequence is TGTGCCAGCAGCTCTCGGGACCTATATGGCTACACCTTC. This encodes CASSSRDLYGYTF.

This clonotype has at least ten counts. The V gene is TRBV10-3, the J gene TRBJ2-7, with TRBD1 matching over 7 bases. Germline V gives CDR1 ENHRY, CDR2 SYGVKD. This CDR3 spans 16 amino acids. V gave up 2 bases and J gave up 0 bases; unmatched junction bases: 7. This CDR3 is CAISEPPTGLSYEQYF. For the CDR3, the DNA is TGTGCCATCAGTGAGCCCCCGACAGGGCTCTCCTACGAGCAGTACTTC.

This clonotype was observed many times. The V call is TRBV20-1, the J call TRBJ1-2; no definite D call. The germline V gene encodes CDR1 DFQATT and CDR2 SNEGSKA (reference sequence). The CDR3 sequence is 15 residues long. Between the trimmed V and J ends, which lost 0 bases and 4 bases, there was a span of 15 bases. The CDR3 loop reads CSARDQRVGPYGYTF. The CDR3 nucleotides read TGCAGTGCTAGAGATCAGAGGGTAGGGCCCTATGGCTACACCTTC.

Only a few counts were recorded for this clonotype. V and J are TRBV20-1 and TRBJ2-7, with D hard to call. Germline loops: CDR1 DFQATT, CDR2 SNEGSKA (reference sequence). The CDR3 loop spans 14 amino acids. V lost 3 bases and J 6 bases, leaving 18 bases between the germline ends. The CDR3 DNA follows: TGCAGTGCTAGGTTGTCCGGATCCAAGGGCGAGCAGTACTTC. Translation gives CSARLSGSKGEQYF.

This clonotype showed up many times. The chain carries TRBV12-3 or TRBV12-4 and TRBJ2-5, with 7 bases aligning to TRBD2. With V trimmed by 4 bases and J by 1 base, 9 bases remained unmatched. This CDR3 comprises 16 residues. CDR3 region: CASSSIGASGQETQYF. The CDR3 nucleotides are TGTGCCAGCAGTTCTATAGGGGCTAGCGGCCAAGAGACCCAGTACTTC.

There are a few counts of this clonotype. The genes are TRBV15 and TRBJ2-7, with a weak D call TRBD2 (6 bases). CDR3 size: 14 residues. Trimming cost V 3 bases and J 6 bases, with 15 bases left between them. Germline CDR1 LNHNV, CDR2 YYDKDF (reference sequence). The CDR3 nucleotides are TGTGCCACCAGCAGGGACCGAACAGCGGGCGAGCAGTACTTC. Translated, it gives CATSRDRTAGEQYF.

This clonotype occurred many times. The chain couples TRBV11-2 to TRBJ2-2; D unclear. V lost 3 bases, J lost 3 bases, and 11 bases lay in between. CDR1 and CDR2 from the germline V gene are SGHAT and FQNNGV. The CDR3 extends over 15 amino acids. The CDR3 region has the DNA TGTGCCAGCAGCTTGGTGGGCACGGACACCGGGGAGCTGTTTTTT. It is translated as CASSLVGTDTGELFF.

This clonotype occurred many times. The rearrangement joins TRBV20-1 to TRBJ2-3; 12 positions match TRBD2. The ends lost 5 bases at V and 0 bases at J; junction bases unmatched: 6. CDR1 and CDR2 (germline): DFQATT, SNEGSKA (reference sequence). The CDR3 loop spans 16 amino acids. The CDR3 protein is CSASRLAGGSTDTQYF. The CDR3 coding sequence is TGCAGTGCTTCCCGGCTAGCGGGGGGGAGCACAGATACGCAGTATTTT.

The J gene is TRBJ1-2, the V gene TRBV2; D unclear. Germline CDR1 is SNHLY and CDR2 is FYNNEI. Trimming stripped 3 bases from V and 4 bases from J, with 6 bases between. The CDR3 length is 12 residues. CDR3: CASSESAYGYTF. The CDR3 DNA follows: TGTGCCAGCAGTGAGAGTGCCTATGGCTACACCTTC. Together with reference TRBV2 and TRBJ1-2, the CDR3 gives the full variable domain: EPEVTQTPSHQVTQMGQEVILRCVPISNHLYFYWYRQILGQKVEFLVSFYNNEISEKSEIFDDQFSVERPDGSNFTLKIRSTKLEDSAMYFCASSESAYGYTFGSGTRLTVV.

This rearrangement joins TRBV30 to TRBJ1-2; D gene uncertain. Trimming stripped 3 bases from V and 3 bases from J, with 8 bases between. This CDR3 has 12 residues. Per the germline V gene, CDR1 is GTSNPN and CDR2 is SVGIG (reference sequence). For the CDR3, the DNA is TGTGCCTGGAGCGCCGGTGACTATGGCTACACCTTC. This sequence encodes CAWSAGDYGYTF.

In its sample, this clonotype was seen many times. This sequence joins TRBV12-3 or TRBV12-4 and TRBJ2-1; 9 nucleotides agree with TRBD2. The V segment lost 4 bases and the J segment 0 bases; nucleotides outside the gene matches: 10. This CDR3 has 18 residues. CDR3 sequence reads: CASSSLRLAGRSYNEQFF. The CDR3 region has the DNA TGTGCCAGCAGTTCCCTCCGGCTAGCGGGGCGCTCCTACAATGAGCAGTTCTTC.